A selection of T cell receptor beta chains follows, all from one sample in a study of human T cells and chemical hapten exposure. TCRdb re-derived calls from the RACE reads in MiXCR, one entry per CDR3 protein. Of about 180,000 distinct CDR3 sequences in the sample, 25% to 30% were seen once. The source was whole blood, collected in connection with sensitization to the hapten diphenylcyclopropenone (DPC). All receptors come from a woman aged 25 to 45 with alopecia areata. Some clones in this sample may be carry-over from other donors' samples. The CDR3 runs from the conserved cysteine through the conserved F or W. D genes are given only for firm matches. Clone size, where shown, is once, few, many, or a class for clones that have expanded.

>TRBV29-1|many|TRBJ2-7|TRBD2
CSVTSLAGREQYF
TGCAGCGTTACGTCACTAGCGGGGCGCGAGCAGTACTTC
>TRBV28|few|TRBJ2-7|-
CASTHGKAYEQYF
TGTGCCAGCACTCATGGTAAGGCCTACGAGCAGTACTTC
>TRBV3-1|-|TRBJ2-1|TRBD2
CASSFTGGYFF
TGTGCCAGCAGCTTTACGGGAGGCTACTTCTTC
>TRBV6-1|-|TRBJ2-5|-
CASSVRFPETQYF
TGTGCCAGCAGTGTACGCTTTCCGGAGACCCAGTACTTC
>TRBV24-1|-|TRBJ2-5|-
CATSDVQDALETQYF
TGTGCCACCAGTGATGTCCAGGACGCGTTAGAGACCCAGTACTTC
>TRBV6-6|-|TRBJ2-5|-
CASSYSGGSRGGGQETQYF
TGTGCCAGCAGTTACTCGGGCGGGAGTCGAGGGGGCGGCCAAGAGACCCAGTACTTC
>TRBV4-3|-|TRBJ2-7|-
CASSQGRAGSYEQYF
TGCGCCAGCAGCCAAGGTCGGGCAGGGTCCTACGAGCAGTACTTC
>TRBV2|once|TRBJ2-5|-
CASSEETGAGQYF
TGTGCCAGCAGTGAAGAAACGGGGGCGGGCCAGTACTTC
>TRBV6-6|few|TRBJ1-2|-
CASSYSAQGLGYTF
TGTGCCAGCAGTTACTCCGCACAGGGTCTTGGCTACACCTTC
>TRBV11-3|-|TRBJ1-4|TRBD1
CASSTGTGKSTNEKLFF
TGTGCCAGCAGCACTGGGACAGGGAAGTCGACTAATGAAAAACTGTTTTTT